Listed below are T cell receptor beta chains from one sample, sequenced in a study of response to subunit inactivated influenza vaccine. In TCRdb, the RT-PCR reads were re-called with MiXCR into one record per CDR3 protein. The data contain about 570,000 distinct CDR3 sequences, 10% to 15% of them seen just once; the ten biggest clones take up roughly a tenth. Material: PBMCs from blood, obtained on the day of vaccination. All receptors come from a man aged 45-60 years who received an inactivated influenza vaccine. The CDR3 runs from the conserved cysteine through the conserved F or W. A D gene is named only where the DNA matches it firmly. Not every row has a clone size; where given, it reads once, few, many or a size class.

TRBV28	TRBJ2-5	NA	many	TGTGCCAGCAGCCGATCATCGGCCCCGGAGACCCAGTACTTC	CASSRSSAPETQYF
TRBV6-2/TRBV6-3	TRBJ2-1	NA	NA	TGTGCCAGCAGTTACCAGGGACCTTACAATGAGCAGTTCTTC	CASSYQGPYNEQFF
TRBV20-1	TRBJ2-4	NA	few	TGCAGTGCCAAAAACAGATTAGCCAAAAACATTCAGTACTTC	CSAKNRLAKNIQYF
TRBV27	TRBJ2-7	NA	few	TGTGCCAGCAGTCCCCGCTCCGGGGGCTACGAGCAGTACTTC	CASSPRSGGYEQYF
TRBV11-3	TRBJ2-1	TRBD2	many	TGTGCCAGCAGCATAGATGGGACTAGCGGGGGGGCCTACAATGAGCAGTTCTTC	CASSIDGTSGGAYNEQFF
TRBV10-3	TRBJ2-2	NA	few	TGTGCCATCAAAAGGGGAACAGCGAACACCGGGGAGCTGTTTTTT	CAIKRGTANTGELFF
TRBV7-8	TRBJ2-7	NA	many	TGTGCCAGCAGCTTCATAGGACGGGCCTACGAGCAGTACTTC	CASSFIGRAYEQYF
TRBV12-3/TRBV12-4	TRBJ1-2	NA	NA	TGTGCCAGCAGTCTCGGGGAGAGCTATGGCTACACCTTC	CASSLGESYGYTF
TRBV10-3	TRBJ1-1	NA	few	TGTGCCATCAGTAACAGGGAGAACACTGAAGCTTTCTTT	CAISNRENTEAFF
TRBV2	TRBJ2-2	NA	many	TGTGCCAGCAGTGAGCGAAGTGGCACCGGGGAGCTGTTTTTT	CASSERSGTGELFF
TRBV14	TRBJ2-5	TRBD1	NA	TGTGCCAGCAGCCAAGATACAGGGGCGAGGCGGGAGACCCAGTACTTC	CASSQDTGARRETQYF
TRBV20-1	TRBJ2-1	TRBD2	many	TGCAGTGCCGAGTCCCGGGGGGAAAGCTCCTACAATGAGCAGTTCTTC	CSAESRGESSYNEQFF
TRBV5-1	TRBJ2-5	TRBD2	NA	TGCGCCAGCAGCTTTAGCGGGGGGTTTCAAGAGACCCAGTACTTC	CASSFSGGFQETQYF
TRBV6-2/TRBV6-3	TRBJ2-7	NA	many	TGTGCCAGCAGTTTGGGAATCAGGAGGGGCTCCTACGAGCAGTACTTC	CASSLGIRRGSYEQYF
TRBV10-3	TRBJ2-2	TRBD1	many	TGTGCCATCAGTGAGTCTGGGATGACAGGGACGAACACCGGGGAGCTGTTTTTT	CAISESGMTGTNTGELFF
TRBV28	TRBJ2-1	TRBD2	NA	TGTGCCAGCAGATTAGCCGGGACTAGCCAGTTCTTC	CASRLAGTSQFF
TRBV20-1	TRBJ2-7	NA	many	TGCAGTGCCAGACCCGGGGCCGGCGAGCAGTACTTC	CSARPGAGEQYF
TRBV12-3/TRBV12-4	TRBJ2-6	TRBD1	NA	TGTGCCCAGACAGGGATTGGGGCCAACGTCCTGACTTTC	CAQTGIGANVLTF
TRBV4-3	TRBJ1-4	NA	many	TGCGCCAGCAGCCCAACGGCAACTAATGAAAAACTGTTTTTT	CASSPTATNEKLFF
TRBV6-1	TRBJ2-2	NA	once	TGTGCCAGCAGCCCATACCAGCGGGTGAACACCGGGGAGCTGTTTTTT	CASSPYQRVNTGELFF
TRBV28	TRBJ2-7	TRBD2	few	TGTGCCAGCAGACTTGGCGGGGGTAGCTCCTACGAGCAGTACTTC	CASRLGGGSSYEQYF
TRBV7-6	TRBJ1-2	TRBD1	NA	TGTGCCAGCAGCCGGAAGACAGGGGGATTCTATGGCTACACCTTC	CASSRKTGGFYGYTF
TRBV18	TRBJ2-7	TRBD1	NA	TGTGCCAGCTCACTCCTTCCGGGACAGGGTAAATACGAGCAGTACTTC	CASSLLPGQGKYEQYF
TRBV5-6	TRBJ1-5	NA	NA	TGTGCCAGCAGCCGGGGGACGGGCCTCGGCGGGCCCCAGCATTTT	CASSRGTGLGGPQHF
TRBV20-1	TRBJ2-5	TRBD2	NA	TGCAGTGCTCATAGCGGGAGAATCCAAGAGACCCAGTACTTC	CSAHSGRIQETQYF
TRBV20-1	TRBJ2-1	NA	many	TGCAGTGCTAGCTCAGGGGCTTTGAGGAATGAGCAGTTCTTC	CSASSGALRNEQFF
TRBV7-2	TRBJ2-5	NA	few	TGTGCCAGCAACTCATGGGGGCGGCAAGAGACCCAGTACTTC	CASNSWGRQETQYF
TRBV14	TRBJ2-1	NA	NA	TGTGCCAGCAGCCAGAGCTTGGGCAATGAGCAGTTCTTC	CASSQSLGNEQFF
TRBV7-2	TRBJ2-1	TRBD2	NA	TGTGCCAGCAGCCCCGTTGCACTAGCGGGAGTGCATGAGCAGTTCTTC	CASSPVALAGVHEQFF
TRBV5-1	TRBJ2-3	NA	many	TGCGCCAGCAGCTTCCGATGGGAAAGGGCAGATACGCAGTATTTT	CASSFRWERADTQYF
TRBV7-3	TRBJ2-1	NA	NA	TGTGCCAGCAGCTTAAATTCGTGGGGGAATGAGCAGTTCTTC	CASSLNSWGNEQFF
TRBV2	TRBJ2-1	NA	few	TGTGCCAGCAGTGGAACCCCGAGGGGCAATGAGCAGTTCTTC	CASSGTPRGNEQFF
TRBV4-1	TRBJ1-6	NA	few	TGCGCCAGCAGCCAAGAAGTTGTCCAAGATTATTCACCCCTCCACTTT	CASSQEVVQDYSPLHF
TRBV28	TRBJ2-7	TRBD1	NA	TGTGCCAGCAGTTCCCCCGCGACAGGGTGGCCCTACGAGCAGTACTTC	CASSSPATGWPYEQYF
TRBV5-4	TRBJ2-3	NA	few	TGTGCCAGCAGCTTGGCTCAGGGCACAGATACGCAGTATTTT	CASSLAQGTDTQYF
TRBV6-1	TRBJ1-1	NA	NA	TGTGCCAGCAGTGAGCCCCAGGGGAAGGGCACTGAAGCTTTCTTT	CASSEPQGKGTEAFF
TRBV20-1	TRBJ2-7	TRBD2	many	TGCAGTGCTATTCCAAGGTCCCCTAGCGGGAGTCAATACGAGCAGTACTTC	CSAIPRSPSGSQYEQYF
TRBV12-3/TRBV12-4	TRBJ2-5	TRBD1	few	TGTGCCAGCAGTTTATGCGACAGGGGGCTAGAGACCCAGTACTTC	CASSLCDRGLETQYF
TRBV12-3/TRBV12-4	TRBJ2-7	TRBD2	few	TGTGCCAGCAGTAATACAATTAGCGGGGGGGCCTCCTACGAGCAGTACTTC	CASSNTISGGASYEQYF
TRBV5-1	TRBJ2-3	NA	NA	TGCGCCAGCAGCCTTGCTTCTACCACCAGGACAGATACGCAGTATTTT	CASSLASTTRTDTQYF
TRBV6-2/TRBV6-3	TRBJ2-1	NA	NA	TGTGCCAGCAGTTATCCCTCAACTCGGGGTGAGCAGTTCTTC	CASSYPSTRGEQFF
TRBV7-9	TRBJ2-1	NA	few	TGTGCCAGCAGCTTAGAGTGGGGTGGTGAGCAGTTCTTC	CASSLEWGGEQFF
TRBV6-2/TRBV6-3	TRBJ2-4	NA	NA	TGTGCCAGCAATAGCCTTACAGGTCCTTTAGCCAAAAACATTCAGCACTTC	CASNSLTGPLAKNIQHF
TRBV20-1	TRBJ2-1	TRBD2	NA	TGCAGTGCCCCCCCACAAGCGGGAGTACACAATGAGCAGTTCTTC	CSAPPQAGVHNEQFF
TRBV5-5	TRBJ2-5	TRBD2	many	TGTGCCAGCAGCCCGGGACTAGCGGGGGGACAAGAGACCCAGTACTTC	CASSPGLAGGQETQYF
TRBV15	TRBJ2-3	NA	NA	TGTGCCACCAGTCGGTACAGGGCCACAGATACGCAGTATTTT	CATSRYRATDTQYF